Following are 27 T cell receptor beta chains from one sample sequenced in a study of CD8 T cells in ankylosing spondylitis. One entry per CDR3 protein, called by TCRdb with MiXCR from the 5' RACE reads. Here the sample spans 150,000 to 200,000 distinct CDR3 sequences, approximately 10% being singletons. Sequencing was performed on blood, either unsorted or a sorted T cell fraction (not recorded which). The receptors shown here come from a male donor with ankylosing spondylitis or in good health (not recorded which).

V usage is TRBV3-1 and J usage is TRBJ2-7, with D tentatively TRBD1 (5 bases). V lost 0 bases and J 2 bases, leaving 14 bases between the germline ends. CDR1 is LGHDT, CDR2 YNNKEL, per germline (reference sequence). CDR3 length equals 16 residues. CDR3 DNA sequence: TGTGCCAGCAGCCAAGAAGGGGCAGGTTCCCCCTACGAGCAGTACTTC. Amino acids: CASSQEGAGSPYEQYF.

This clonotype was counted a few times. V usage is TRBV12-3 or TRBV12-4 and J usage is TRBJ2-5; tentatively, D is TRBD2 (6 bases). CDR3 length: 14 amino acids. V gave up 2 bases and J gave up 3 bases, with 10 bases separating them. This chain's CDR3 is CASSLRGGKETQYF. The CDR3 nucleotides read TGTGCCAGCAGTTTAAGGGGCGGGAAAGAGACCCAGTACTTC.

The V call is TRBV30, the J call TRBJ1-4, with D perhaps matching TRBD1 (6 bases). Germline CDR1 GTSNPN, CDR2 SVGIG (reference sequence). V lost 0 bases and J lost 3, with 14 bases in between. The CDR3 covers 16 residues. CDR3 loop: CAWSVGSRGANEKLFF. DNA for the CDR3: TGTGCCTGGAGTGTCGGCAGCAGGGGAGCTAATGAAAAACTGTTTTTT.

The chain combines TRBV7-6 with TRBJ2-3; TRBD2 might be the D (5 bases). The CDR3 runs 15 residues. V was shortened by 6 bases and J by 1 base, with 14 bases between the two germline ends. Germline V gene lookup returns CDR1 SGHVS and CDR2 FNYEAQ. The CDR3 loop is CASREFAGRTDTQYF. CDR3 DNA: TGTGCCAGCAGAGAGTTCGCGGGCCGCACAGATACGCAGTATTTT.

This clonotype was observed a few times. This sequence joins TRBV7-9 and TRBJ2-7; 8 nucleotides match TRBD2. The CDR3 runs 14 residues. Trimming removed 4 bases from V and 5 bases from J; junction bases left unmatched: 7. Germline V gene sequence: CDR1 SEHNR, CDR2 FQNEAQ (reference sequence). The CDR3 here is CASSSSGRTHEQYF. CDR3 nucleotides: TGTGCCAGCAGCTCAAGCGGGAGAACCCACGAGCAGTACTTC.

The sample holds a few counts of this clonotype. The chain links TRBV29-1 to TRBJ1-2; 10 positions agree with TRBD1. Germline V gene data show CDR1 as SQVTM and CDR2 as ANQGSEA. V trimming: 6 bases; J trimming: 3 bases; junction bases outside the gene matches: 1. The CDR3 spans 12 residues. The CDR3 region is CSVGQGDYGYTF. The CDR3 bases are TGCAGCGTCGGACAGGGGGACTATGGCTACACCTTC.

This clonotype was detected many times. CDR3 nucleotide sequence: TGCAGTGCTAGAGTCGGATCTAGCGGGAGCAGGACAGATACGCAGTATTTT. It specifies CSARVGSSGSRTDTQYF. The gene calls are TRBV20-1 and TRBJ2-3; 10 bases map to TRBD2. Germline-derived CDR1 and CDR2 are DFQATT and SNEGSKA (reference sequence). The CDR3 loop spans 17 amino acids. Trimming at V came to 1 base and at J to 3 bases, leaving 10 bases not matched to a gene.

This clonotype was seen more than once but under ten times. The gene calls are TRBV20-1 and TRBJ2-5, with 10 bases lining up with TRBD2. Germline trimming cut 6 bases from V and 2 bases from J; bases unmatched to any gene: 3. The CDR3 length is 13 residues. Germline loops: CDR1 DFQATT, CDR2 SNEGSKA (reference sequence). Here the CDR3 DNA reads TGCAGTGCCATTAGCGGGGGGCAAGAGACCCAGTACTTC. It translates to CSAISGGQETQYF.

This clonotype was seen repeatedly, ten times or more. The chain joins TRBV9 to TRBJ2-1; a possible D gene is TRBD2 (6 bases). CDR3 length: 16 amino acids. CDR1 is SGDLS and CDR2 is YYNGEE in the germline V gene. Trimming pared 0 bases from V and 4 bases from J, leaving 14 bases between. CDR3 DNA: TGTGCCAGCAGCGTAGGCGGGATAGTAGGGTACAATGAGCAGTTCTTC. Protein sequence: CASSVGGIVGYNEQFF.

There are many counts of this clonotype. V and J are TRBV28 and TRBJ2-7; no clear D. The CDR3 runs to 12 residues. Trimming left V 1 base short and J 3 bases short, with 4 bases between. The germline V gene has CDR1 MDHEN and CDR2 SYDVKM. DNA for the CDR3: TGTGCCAGCAGTTTATCGTTCTACGAGCAGTACTTC. It specifies CASSLSFYEQYF.

The chain is built from TRBV12-3 or TRBV12-4 and TRBJ2-7; D gene ambiguous. The CDR3 covers 12 residues. V gave up 4 bases and J gave up 6 bases, with 10 bases separating them. The CDR3 DNA is TGTGCCAGCAGTTCGTCTGGGTTCGAGCAGTACTTC. Amino acid sequence: CASSSSGFEQYF.

This clonotype came up many times. The V call is TRBV2, the J call TRBJ2-3, with D hard to call. The germline gives CDR1 SNHLY, CDR2 FYNNEI. Trimming left V 6 bases short and J 0 bases short, with 7 bases between. The CDR3 is 13 residues long. This chain's CDR3 is CASSTDSTDTQYF. As DNA, the CDR3 is TGTGCCAGCAGCACAGATAGCACAGATACGCAGTATTTT.

This clonotype occurred many times. V and J are TRBV14 and TRBJ2-1, with D unclear. The ends were cut back, 4 bases at V and 4 bases at J, with 14 bases in the middle. Germline V gene data show CDR1 as SGHDN and CDR2 as FVKESK. This CDR3 comprises 15 residues. The CDR3 region is CASSPFMLGYNEQFF. The DNA for the CDR3 is TGTGCCAGCAGCCCCTTCATGCTCGGGTACAATGAGCAGTTCTTC.

This clonotype showed up many times. The chain combines TRBV5-1 with TRBJ2-3; TRBD1 matches at 8 bases. The CDR3 runs to 15 residues. Germline V gene sequence: CDR1 SGHRS, CDR2 YFSETQ. V was clipped by 5 bases and J by 1 base; unmatched bases: 6. CDR3 in DNA: TGCGCCAGCAGTTTAGGACAGGGAGGCACAGATACGCAGTATTTT. Protein product: CASSLGQGGTDTQYF.

This clonotype was seen repeatedly, ten times or more. The chain joins TRBV21-1 to TRBJ2-1; TRBD1 is taken as the D call from the table, unchecked against the DNA. TRBV21-1 is listed as a pseudogene. The CDR3 sequence is 16 residues long. The CDR3 sequence is CASSNGRDTPPNEQFF. DNA for the CDR3: TGTGCCAGCAGCAACGGCCGGGACACCCCACCTAATGAGCAGTTCTTC.

The sample holds many counts of this clonotype. The chain combines TRBV5-1 with TRBJ1-1; D gene uncertain. CDR3 length: 14 residues. Germline V CDR1 and CDR2: SGHRS, YFSETQ. The V end lost 0 bases, the J end lost 1 base, and 7 bases lay between the germline ends. The DNA of the CDR3 is TGCGCCAGCAGCTTGGGGCCAGGGAACACTGAAGCTTTCTTT. It yields the protein CASSLGPGNTEAFF.

The rearrangement joins TRBV4-2 to TRBJ1-1; D uncertain. Per germline, CDR1 LGHNA and CDR2 YNFKEQ. The CDR3 contains 12 residues. V was shortened by 4 bases and J by 11 bases, with 14 bases between the two germline ends. CDR3 bases: TGTGCCAGCAGCCCCGGACCCCTCCGCGCTTTCTTT. It specifies CASSPGPLRAFF.

There are a few counts of this clonotype. The rearrangement joins TRBV7-9 to TRBJ2-7, with D tentatively TRBD1 (6 bases). The germline V gene has CDR1 SEHNR and CDR2 FQNEAQ (reference sequence). V dropped 5 bases and J dropped 6 bases, with 14 bases sitting between them. The CDR3 has 13 residues. CDR3 amino acids: CASSPLQGSEQYF. In DNA, the CDR3 is TGTGCCAGCAGCCCCTTACAGGGTAGCGAGCAGTACTTC.

This clonotype was found many times. V is TRBV6-5 and J is TRBJ2-3; a possible D gene is TRBD1 (6 bases). Looked up from germline, CDR1 is MNHEY and CDR2 is SVGAGI. The CDR3 length is 15 residues. V dropped 4 bases and J dropped 6 bases, with 17 bases sitting between them. The chain's CDR3 is CASSSLQGNIDTQYF. For the CDR3, the DNA is TGTGCCAGCAGTTCCCTACAGGGCAATATCGATACGCAGTATTTT.

This clonotype was recorded at least ten times. The genes are TRBV10-3 and TRBJ2-3, with 13 positions matching TRBD2. The germline V gene has CDR1 ENHRY and CDR2 SYGVKD. With 6 bases clipped from V and 3 bases from J, the junction kept 6 bases outside the gene matches. This CDR3 has 16 residues. The CDR3 region is CAISWTSGGETDTQYF. Here the CDR3 DNA reads TGTGCCATCAGCTGGACTAGCGGGGGCGAAACAGATACGCAGTATTTT.

The V call is TRBV3-1, the J call TRBJ1-6; TRBD1 is a possible D gene (5 bases). The CDR3 length is 14 residues. V was trimmed by 3 bases and J by 9 bases, leaving 12 bases between them. The germline V gene encodes CDR1 LGHDT and CDR2 YNNKEL (reference sequence). The CDR3 DNA sequence: TGTGCCAGCAGCCAGACCTCGGGGGTTTCACCCCTCCACTTT. Its protein product is CASSQTSGVSPLHF.

The chain joins TRBV6-5 to TRBJ2-3, with TRBD2 identical over 7 bases. This CDR3 is built from 15 residues. Germline V gene sequence: CDR1 MNHEY, CDR2 SVGAGI. V dropped 3 bases and J dropped 9; count of bases not matched to a gene: 12. For the CDR3, the DNA is TGTGCCAGCAGTTATAGCGGGCGGGGTCCTGGCACGCAGTATTTT. This sequence encodes CASSYSGRGPGTQYF.

This clonotype was seen at least ten times. The chain has TRBV5-5 and TRBJ2-2; 9 positions agree with TRBD1. V was clipped by 4 bases and J by 6 bases; unmatched bases: 4. This CDR3 region has 14 residues. CDR1 is SGHKS, CDR2 YYEKEE, per germline (reference sequence). CDR3 protein: CASSGTGLAGELFF. As DNA, the CDR3 is TGTGCCAGCAGCGGGACAGGGTTGGCCGGGGAGCTGTTTTTT.

In its sample, this clonotype was seen a few times. This chain connects TRBV28 to TRBJ1-2; possibly TRBD1 for D (5 bases). This CDR3 region has 12 residues. V was clipped by 5 bases and J by 5 bases, with 9 bases between them. Germline V gives CDR1 MDHEN, CDR2 SYDVKM. CDR3 nucleotides: TGTGCCAGCAGTGGGACGGCTTATGGCTACACCTTC. This encodes CASSGTAYGYTF.

This clonotype was seen a handful of times. The CDR3: CASSQDPAGVGETQYF. In DNA, the CDR3 is TGTGCCAGCAGCCAAGATCCAGCGGGGGTTGGAGAGACCCAGTACTTC. J is TRBJ2-5 and V is TRBV3-1, with TRBD2 matching over 8 bases. After removal of 0 bases from V and 4 bases from J, the junction contained 7 bases not matched to a gene. This CDR3 spans 16 amino acids. CDR1 is LGHDT, CDR2 YNNKEL, per germline (reference sequence).

This clonotype was found a few times. This chain links TRBV6-2 or TRBV6-3 with TRBJ2-3, with 7 bases fitting TRBD2. CDR3 size: 15 residues. CDR1 is MNHEY, CDR2 SVGEGT, per germline. J lost 2 bases, V lost 1 base, and 3 bases had no gene match. The CDR3 loop is CASSYLGLPTDTQYF. Written as DNA, the CDR3 is TGTGCCAGCAGTTACTTGGGACTACCCACAGATACGCAGTATTTT.

Only a few counts were recorded for this clonotype. This chain connects TRBV12-3 or TRBV12-4 to TRBJ1-2; D gene ambiguous. The CDR3 extends over 14 amino acids. With 3 bases removed from V and 0 bases from J, the gap between germline ends came to 8 bases. The CDR3 DNA reads as TGTGCCAGCAGTTTCCTGGGAGCTAACTATGGCTACACCTTC. Translated, it gives CASSFLGANYGYTF.